A single T cell receptor (beta chain) is shown here with its context. Original methodology: Out-of-frame sequences were removed, leaving around 2,000,000 distinct TCRbeta sequences. The assay was immunoSEQ multiplex PCR, and TCRdb's table has in-frame clones only and misses some. The DNA gave D and trimming, while V, J and clone size come from that table. The data hold around 45,000 clones, with over 60% observed a single time. The sample originates from a study of memory CD4+ T cells and cytomegalovirus serostatus. J was trimmed by 0 bases and V by 3 bases; bases with no gene match: 8. This CDR3 region has 19 residues. Germline V gene data show CDR1 as KGHSH and CDR2 as LQKENI. The sort gate was single viable CD3+CD4+CD8-CD45RO+ cells for memory CD4+ T cells. CMV serostatus came from serum IgG against pp150, pp28, p38, p52.

The chain combines TRBV18 with TRBJ2-1, with TRBD2 identical over 13 bases. Sequenced: memory CD4+ T cells from blood. The sequence was collected from an adult in good health and CMV-seronegative. In DNA form, the CDR3 reads TGTGCCAGCTCACCGACGACTAGCGGGGGGCTAAGCTCCTACAATGAGCAGTTCTTC. Translation: CASSPTTSGGLSSYNEQFF. Filled out from reference TRBV18 and TRBJ2-1, the complete variable domain reads NAGVMQNPRHLVRRRGQEARLRCSPMKGHSHVYWYRQLPEEGLKFMVYLQKENIIDESGMPKERFSAEFPKEGPSILRIQQVVRGDSAAYFCASSPTTSGGLSSYNEQFFGPGTRLTVL.